The 27 T cell receptor beta chains given below trace back to one sample, sequenced in a study of Ad26.COV2.S vaccination and SARS-CoV-2 variants. Treatment in this sample: over 15 received Ad26.COV2.S at low or high dose, single or two shots; about 5 received placebo; per-sample allocation not given. Day 63 after the first injection of vaccine or placebo was the sampling time. Sequenced by immunoSEQ multiplex PCR; TCRdb stores in-frame clones only, minus some. In the table there are hundreds of thousands of clones, roughly 90% of which are singletons. The specimen comprised peripheral blood, sampled in a trial of Ad26.COV2.S vaccine versus placebo. The receptors were sampled from a person between 18 and 65 years old who received the Ad26.COV2.S COVID-19 vaccine or a placebo.

With respect to this clone: In the same sample, other DNA sequences code for this CDR3. The rearrangement uses TRBV20-1 and TRBJ2-5; D not certain. CDR3 size: 10 residues. Germline loops: CDR1 DFQATT, CDR2 SNEGSKA (reference sequence). V was pared by 6 bases and J by 3 bases, with 5 bases between. The CDR3: CSAAEETQYF. The CDR3 bases are TGCAGTGCGGCGGAAGAGACCCAGTACTTC.

The rearrangement joins TRBV5-1 to TRBJ2-2; D is unresolved. The CDR3 has 14 residues. Trimming pared 6 bases from V and 0 bases from J, leaving 9 bases between. Germline CDR1 and CDR2: SGHRS and YFSETQ. The CDR3 loop is CASKKPPNTGELFF. CDR3 bases: TGCGCCAGCAAAAAGCCGCCGAACACCGGGGAGCTGTTTTTT.

V gene TRBV7-2 combines with J gene TRBJ2-5; TRBD2 agrees at 7 bases. The CDR3 is 14 amino acids. Per germline, CDR1 SGHTA and CDR2 FQGNSA. V shed 6 bases and J 3 bases; nucleotides not matched to a gene: 7. This CDR3 is CASRVGGFEETQYF. CDR3 nucleotide sequence: TGTGCCAGCAGGGTGGGGGGGTTCGAAGAGACCCAGTACTTC.

This chain connects TRBV7-2 to TRBJ1-2; the D gene is possibly TRBD1 (6 bases). There are 13 residues in the CDR3. CDR1 and CDR2 from the germline V gene are SGHTA and FQGNSA. The V and J ends lost 5 bases and 6 bases respectively, with 13 bases between them. DNA for the CDR3: TGTGCCAGCAGCACCTGGGGGGGGCATGGCTACACCTTC. This gives the protein CASSTWGGHGYTF.

The CDR3 reads CASSSGTAAPEAFF. The CDR3 nucleotides read TGCGCCAGCAGCTCGGGGACTGCTGCCCCTGAAGCTTTCTTT. V and J are TRBV5-1 and TRBJ1-1; tentative D call: TRBD1 (5 bases). CDR3 length equals 14 residues. Trimming removed 3 bases at V and 6 bases at J, with 15 bases between. In germline, CDR1 is SGHRS, CDR2 YFSETQ.

The chain has TRBV6-5 and TRBJ2-1; D is uncertain. The V and J ends lost 2 bases and 8 bases respectively, with 10 bases between them. CDR1 and CDR2 from the germline V gene are MNHEY and SVGAGI. CDR3 length: 13 residues. The CDR3 protein is CASSYLFSHEQFF. The CDR3 nucleotides read TGTGCCAGCAGTTACCTGTTCAGTCATGAGCAGTTCTTC.

J is TRBJ2-7 and V is TRBV6-1, with 10 bases aligning to TRBD2. The CDR3 covers 15 residues. V lost 5 bases and J lost 0; bases outside the gene matches: 4. The germline CDR1 and CDR2 sequences are MNHNS and SASEGT. The CDR3 bases are TGTGCCAGCAGTACTAGCGGGGTGCTCTCCTACGAGCAGTACTTC. Amino acids: CASSTSGVLSYEQYF.

The chain uses TRBV7-3 and TRBJ2-3, with 9 bases lining up with TRBD1. Germline CDR1 SGHTA, CDR2 FQGTGA. V lost 7 bases to trimming and J lost 5 bases; unmatched junction nucleotides: 7. The CDR3 runs 14 residues. As DNA, the CDR3 is TGTGCCAGCACCTCGGGACAGGGAGGAGATACGCAGTATTTT. This codes for CASTSGQGGDTQYF.

The chain carries TRBV18 and TRBJ1-1; TRBD1 is a possible D gene (5 bases). V was trimmed by 4 bases and J by 4 bases, leaving 10 bases between them. CDR1 and CDR2 from the germline V gene are KGHSH and LQKENI. The CDR3 covers 13 residues. The DNA of the CDR3 is TGTGCCAGCTCACTCGTGGGGGGCACTGAAGCTTTCTTT. Protein: CASSLVGGTEAFF.

V usage is TRBV19 and J usage is TRBJ2-2, with TRBD1 identical over 8 bases. Germline CDR1 is LNHDA and CDR2 is SQIVND (reference sequence). The CDR3 is made up of 15 amino acids. Trimming took 4 bases from V and 6 from J; bases not matched to a gene: 7. DNA of the CDR3: TGTGCCAGTAGTACGACAGGGGTGACGGCCGGGGAGCTGTTTTTT. Its translation is CASSTTGVTAGELFF.

This chain uses TRBV7-2 with TRBJ2-7; D may correspond to TRBD1 or TRBD2 (5 bases each). The germline V gene has CDR1 SGHTA and CDR2 FQGNSA. V shed 3 bases and J shed 0 bases, with 12 bases lying between them. The CDR3 sequence is 15 residues long. CDR3 protein: CASSFQSGASYEQYF. DNA of the CDR3: TGTGCCAGCAGCTTTCAATCCGGGGCCTCCTACGAGCAGTACTTC.

V is TRBV4-3 and J is TRBJ2-3, with a possible D match to TRBD2 (7 bases). The V end lost 0 bases, the J end lost 5 bases, and 21 bases lay between the germline ends. The CDR3 length is 18 residues. Germline V gene sequence: CDR1 LGHNA, CDR2 YSLEER. In DNA, the CDR3 is TGCGCCAGCAGCCAAGATAGGGGCAGGGCAGGGGAGGGAGATACGCAGTATTTT. Translation gives CASSQDRGRAGEGDTQYF.

The chain employs TRBV6-5 and TRBJ1-4; possible D gene TRBD1, 6 bases. This CDR3 has 14 residues. The germline CDR1 and CDR2 sequences are MNHEY and SVGAGI. V shed 5 bases and J shed 6 bases, with 13 bases lying between them. Here the CDR3 reads CASSTRDTYEKLFF. CDR3 coding DNA: TGTGCCAGCAGTACCCGGGACACCTATGAAAAACTGTTTTTT.

The sample holds a few counts of this clone. This sequence joins TRBV28 and TRBJ2-1; 7 nucleotides align to TRBD2. The junction had 7 bases not matched to a gene; V was cut back by 4 bases and J by 7 bases. The CDR3 is 14 residues long. Germline CDR1 reads MDHEN; CDR2 reads SYDVKM. The CDR3 loop is CASSWEGGRNEQFF. The CDR3 region has the DNA TGTGCCAGCAGTTGGGAGGGAGGGCGAAATGAGCAGTTCTTC.

V is TRBV6-5 and J is TRBJ1-2; 9 nucleotides agree with TRBD1. CDR1 and CDR2 (germline): MNHEY, SVGAGI. The trim removed 0 bases at V and 2 bases at J, leaving 4 bases unmatched. The CDR3 loop spans 16 amino acids. The CDR3: CASSYSWTGANYGYTF. CDR3 coding DNA: TGTGCCAGCAGTTACTCCTGGACAGGGGCCAACTATGGCTACACCTTC.

The CDR3 DNA reads TGTGCCAGCAGCTTAGGGCTAGGACTAGCGGGAGGGGGTAGTACAGATACGCAGTATTTT. The encoded protein is CASSLGLGLAGGGSTDTQYF. This chain joins TRBV11-3 and TRBJ2-3; 15 bases line up with TRBD2. This CDR3 contains 20 residues. V shed 1 base, J shed 3 bases, and the junction held 11 bases outside the gene matches. Germline CDR1 reads SGHNT; CDR2 reads YENEEA.

As concerns this clone: The junction differs from germline at one of its ends, possibly a read error. The gene calls are TRBV6-1 and TRBJ2-2; D possibly matches TRBD1 or TRBD2 (6 bases each). Germline CDR1 and CDR2: MNHNS and SASEGT. The length of the CDR3 is 15 residues. The DNA for the CDR3 is TGTGCCAGCCGTGAAAGGGGGGAAGACACCGGGGAGCTGTTTTTT. It specifies CASRERGEDTGELFF.

The rearrangement uses TRBV5-4 and TRBJ2-7; 11 nucleotides align to TRBD2. The CDR3 totals 17 residues. The V gene's germline CDR1 is SGHNT and CDR2 YYREEE (reference sequence). V dropped 2 bases and J dropped 4; count of bases not matched to a gene: 11. CDR3 DNA: TGTGCCAGCAGCTTCCAGGGGGGGCGGACTAGCGGGTACGAGCAGTACTTC. Its protein is CASSFQGGRTSGYEQYF.

The CDR3 DNA follows: TGCGCCAGCAGCCAGGCCAATATGGGATTCGCAGATACGCAGTATTTT. This sequence encodes CASSQANMGFADTQYF. The gene calls are TRBV4-1 and TRBJ2-3; D uncertain. The germline V gene has CDR1 MGHRA and CDR2 YSYEKL. The CDR3 is 16 amino acids. V lost 3 bases to trimming and J lost 4 bases, with 17 bases between them.

CDR3: CASSPYPLAGGLHEQYF. The CDR3 DNA follows: TGTGCCAGCAGCCCGTATCCCTTAGCGGGGGGCCTCCACGAGCAGTACTTC. This rearrangement joins TRBV9 to TRBJ2-7; 10 bases are shared with TRBD2. Germline CDR1 and CDR2: SGDLS and YYNGEE. The CDR3 sequence is 17 residues long. V shed 4 bases, J shed 5 bases, and the junction held 15 bases outside the gene matches.

This sequence joins TRBV11-2 and TRBJ2-1; D not certain. V was pared by 5 bases and J by 9 bases, with 8 bases between. Germline V CDR1 and CDR2: SGHAT, FQNNGV. This CDR3 spans 11 amino acids. CDR3 residues: CASSPNFEQFF. The CDR3 coding sequence is TGTGCCAGCAGCCCAAACTTTGAGCAGTTCTTC. The full variable domain, in which reference TRBV11-2 and TRBJ2-1 provide the parts outside the CDR3, is EAGVAQSPRYKIIEKRQSVAFWCNPISGHATLYWYQQILGQGPKLLIQFQNNGVVDDSQLPKDRFSAERLKGVDSTLKIQPAKLEDSAVYLCASSPNFEQFFGPGTRLTVL.

The rearrangement joins TRBV7-3 to TRBJ1-6; D is unresolved. Germline CDR1 SGHTA, CDR2 FQGTGA. V lost 0 bases to trimming and J lost 10 bases, with 7 bases between them. The CDR3 has 13 amino acids. The CDR3 here is CASSLTLDSPLHF. The CDR3, as DNA: TGTGCCAGCAGCTTAACGTTGGACTCACCCCTCCACTTT. Full variable domain (missing parts from reference TRBV7-3 and TRBJ1-6): GAGVSQTPSNKVTEKGKYVELRCDPISGHTALYWYRQSLGQGPEFLIYFQGTGAADDSGLPNDRFFAVRPEGSVSTLKIQRTERGDSAVYLCASSLTLDSPLHFGNGTRLTVT.

The chain carries TRBV6-6 and TRBJ2-7; D may be TRBD1 (5 bases). This CDR3 has 14 residues. The ends were cut back, 6 bases at V and 3 bases at J, with 15 bases in the middle. Germline loops: CDR1 MNHNY, CDR2 SVGAGI (reference sequence). The CDR3 here is CASRLDSPDYEQYF. The CDR3 nucleotides are TGTGCCAGCAGATTAGACAGTCCAGACTACGAGCAGTACTTC.

The chain carries TRBV7-2 and TRBJ1-1; 9 nucleotides line up with TRBD1. This CDR3 is 14 amino acids long. Germline CDR1 and CDR2: SGHTA and FQGNSA. J lost 0 bases, V lost 4 bases, and 0 bases had no gene match. For the CDR3, the DNA is TGTGCCAGCAGCTACAGGGGGCTGAACACTGAAGCTTTCTTT. It translates to CASSYRGLNTEAFF. The complete variable domain, with remaining parts taken from reference TRBV7-2 and TRBJ1-1, reads GAGVSQSPSNKVTEKGKDVELRCDPISGHTALYWYRQSLGQGLEFLIYFQGNSAPDKSGLPSDRFSAERTGGSVSTLTIQRTQQEDSAVYLCASSYRGLNTEAFFGQGTRLTVV.

The chain links TRBV29-1 to TRBJ2-5, with TRBD1 as a possible D gene (5 bases). The CDR3 runs to 12 residues. CDR1 and CDR2 from the germline V gene are SQVTM and ANQGSEA. Trimming took off 3 bases at V and 5 bases at J, with 10 bases between the two ends. CDR3 protein: CSVELAGETQYF. The CDR3, as DNA: TGCAGCGTTGAGTTGGCAGGGGAGACCCAGTACTTC.

The V call is TRBV4-3, the J call TRBJ1-5, with 8 bases fitting TRBD1. Per the germline V gene, CDR1 is LGHNA and CDR2 is YSLEER. J gave up 0 bases and V 0 bases, and 10 bases lay outside the gene matches. The CDR3 extends over 19 amino acids. CDR3 amino acids: CASSQDLDRGSNSNQPQHF. Written as DNA, the CDR3 is TGCGCCAGCAGCCAAGATCTCGACAGGGGCTCTAATAGCAATCAGCCCCAGCATTTT.

Comment on this clone: This CDR3 is also generated by other DNA sequences in the sample. The rearrangement joins TRBV5-1 to TRBJ1-1; D is perhaps TRBD1 (6 bases). This CDR3 has 14 amino acids. Germline CDR1 SGHRS, CDR2 YFSETQ. Trimming removed 4 bases at V and 4 bases at J, with 14 bases between. Here the CDR3 reads CASSPGQGSTEAFF. CDR3 nucleotide sequence: TGCGCCAGCAGCCCGGGACAAGGGAGCACTGAAGCTTTCTTT.